This T cell receptor beta chain was profiled in a study of Ad26.COV2.S vaccination and SARS-CoV-2 variants. Whole-study results and caveats: There was a possibility that the TCR breadth and depth analyses underestimated total T cell responses. Placebo and vaccine recipients had non-spike TCR breadth that was similar.

This CDR3 has 15 residues. With 0 bases removed from V and 4 bases from J, the gap between germline ends came to 12 bases. Germline V lookup: CDR1 LGHNA, CDR2 YSLEER. Points on this clone: The antigen remains unidentified.

The treatment: 15 to 20 received Ad26.COV2.S at low or high dose, single or two shots; about 5 received placebo; per-sample allocation not given. Following the first vaccine or placebo injection, samples were taken on day 63. An adult aged 18-55 years in Boston served as the donor. Here immunoSEQ multiplex PCR was the method, and the copy in TCRdb shows in-frame clones only, minus some. The sample has under 400,000 clones; roughly 87% are singletons. The sequencing used peripheral blood, collected in a trial of Ad26.COV2.S vaccine versus placebo. This sequence was found in a person aged 18-60 years who received the Ad26.COV2.S COVID-19 vaccine or a placebo. This rearrangement joins TRBV4-3 to TRBJ1-1; the D gene is possibly TRBD1 (6 bases). The CDR3 reads CASSQDQGILTEAFF. CDR3 bases: TGCGCCAGCAGCCAAGATCAGGGGATTCTCACTGAAGCTTTCTTT.